This T cell receptor (beta chain) was captured by sequencing in a study of blood T cells in healthy people across ages. The CDR3 contains 14 residues. The V gene's germline CDR1 is DFQATT and CDR2 SNEGSKA (reference sequence). V was pared by 1 base and J by 1 base, with 10 bases between. A second PCR of about 6 to 11 cycles used a sample-barcoded 5' primer and a J-beta primer mix. TCRdb used MiXCR to reprocess the 5' RACE reads, holding one entry per CDR3 protein. The sample carries about 1.8 million distinct CDR3 sequences, about 49% recorded once. This chain uses TRBV20-1 with TRBJ1-2; D not certain. Sequenced sample: blood. The receptor comes from a woman between 40 and 50 years old in good health. The CDR3 DNA is TGCAGTGCTAGAGGAATGACCGATAACTATGGCTACACCTTC. Protein product: CSARGMTDNYGYTF.